Listed below are T cell receptor beta chains from one sample, sequenced in a study of CD8 T cells in Susac syndrome. In TCRdb, the immunoSEQ multiplex PCR reads were re-called with MiXCR into one record per CDR3 protein. The sample includes about 150,000 distinct CDR3 sequences, 85% to 95% seen only once; the top ten take 0.16%. Sequenced material: CD4+ T cells from PBMCs. Every receptor here comes from a human donor with Susac syndrome. Each CDR3 is given with its conserved first and last residue. Each record gives: clone size, V gene, J gene, D gene, CDR3 DNA, CDR3 protein. The D gene is left open where the match is weak. Some rows have no size entry. The others give once, few or many, or a class for an expanded clone.

>NA|TRBV7-6|TRBJ2-7|NA
TGTGCCAGCAGCTTAGGAGGGCAGGGACAACAGTACTTC
CASSLGGQGQQYF
>NA|TRBV4-1|TRBJ1-4|NA
TGCGCCAGCAGCCAAGATCAGGCGTTTCGGGAAAAACTGTTTTTT
CASSQDQAFREKLFF
>NA|TRBV7-2|TRBJ2-2|NA
TGTGCCAGCAGCGAGACAGGGAACACCGGGGAGCTGTTTTTT
CASSETGNTGELFF
>once|TRBV3-1|TRBJ2-1|NA
TGTGCCAGCAGCCAGGCGGCTAGCTCCTACAATGAGCAGTTCTTC
CASSQAASSYNEQFF
>NA|TRBV27|TRBJ2-5|NA
TGTGCCAGCGAGCCGTTAAGGGGCCAAGAGACCCAGTACTTC
CASEPLRGQETQYF
>NA|TRBV29-1|TRBJ2-5|NA
TGCAGCGTCAGGGGGGTGGGGCAAGAGACCCAGTACTTC
CSVRGVGQETQYF
>NA|TRBV12-3/TRBV12-4|TRBJ1-6|NA
TGTGCCAGCACCCCAACAGGGTCTAATTCACCCCTCCACTTT
CASTPTGSNSPLHF
>NA|TRBV9|TRBJ2-7|NA
TGTGCCAGCAGCGTAGCTACAGGGTTTACCTACGAGCAGTACTTC
CASSVATGFTYEQYF
>NA|TRBV3-1|TRBJ2-4|NA
TGTGCCAGCAGCCAAGAGGGACGGGGAGCGGCCAAAAACATTCAGTACTTC
CASSQEGRGAAKNIQYF
>NA|TRBV6-6|TRBJ1-2|TRBD1
TGTGCCAGCAGCCCTGGACAGGTTGGCTACACCTTC
CASSPGQVGYTF
>NA|TRBV25-1|TRBJ2-6|NA
TGTGCCAGCAGTGGTTCCCTGAGGGCTGGGGCCAACGTCCTGACTTTC
CASSGSLRAGANVLTF
>NA|TRBV10-3|TRBJ2-7|TRBD1
TGTGCCATCCGGAGTGGGACAGATTACGCCTACGAGCAGTACTTC
CAIRSGTDYAYEQYF
>NA|TRBV25-1|TRBJ2-5|NA
TGTGCCAGCAGTGACAGGGGTGGGTACCAAGAGACCCAGTACTTC
CASSDRGGYQETQYF
>NA|TRBV29-1|TRBJ2-1|NA
TGCAGCGTTGAAGAAGGCCTCGGGGGCTACAATGAGCAGTTCTTC
CSVEEGLGGYNEQFF
>once|TRBV20-1|TRBJ1-5|NA
TGCAGTGCTGGGACACTTAATCAGCCCCAGCATTTT
CSAGTLNQPQHF
>NA|TRBV4-2|TRBJ2-2|TRBD2
TGTGCCAGCAGCCAAGATGGGGGGGCGAACACCGGGGAGCTGTTTTTT
CASSQDGGANTGELFF
>NA|TRBV5-1|TRBJ2-1|NA
TGCGCCAGCAGCCCCAGAATCCTCTACAATGAGCAGTTCTTC
CASSPRILYNEQFF
>NA|TRBV5-1|TRBJ1-1|TRBD1
TGCGCCAGCGGACAACAGGGGGCTTTCACTGAAGCTTTCTTT
CASGQQGAFTEAFF
>NA|TRBV1|TRBJ1-2|NA
TGCACCAGCAGCCAAGGCTTGGACAGATGGGACTATGGCTACACCTTC
CTSSQGLDRWDYGYTF
>NA|TRBV4-1|TRBJ2-3|TRBD1
TGCGCCAGCAGCCAAGTCCGGGACAGCCAATTGTCAGATACGCAGTATTTT
CASSQVRDSQLSDTQYF
>NA|TRBV20-1|TRBJ2-1|TRBD2
TGCAGTGCTCCCTCCGGGGGGTACAATGAGCAGTTCTTC
CSAPSGGYNEQFF
>NA|TRBV27|TRBJ1-4|NA
TGTGCCAGCAGGCCCAGAGCAACTAATGAAAAACTGTTTTTT
CASRPRATNEKLFF
>NA|TRBV7-8|TRBJ1-5|NA
TGTGCCAGCAGCTTAAGAAACAGGCGCATTCAGCCCCAGCATTTT
CASSLRNRRIQPQHF
>NA|TRBV6-1|TRBJ2-1|NA
TGTGCCAGCAGTGAAGGGGCGGGGGCCTCCAACGAGCAGTTCTTC
CASSEGAGASNEQFF
>few|TRBV9|TRBJ2-1|NA
TGTGCCAGCAGCCCCGGACTTATTTACAATGAGCAGTTCTTC
CASSPGLIYNEQFF
>NA|TRBV5-1|TRBJ2-1|TRBD1
TGCGCCAGCAGTAAGGACAGGGAGCCCTACAATGAGCAGTTCTTC
CASSKDREPYNEQFF
>NA|TRBV20-1|TRBJ1-1|TRBD1
TGCAGTGTTTACAGGGGGAACACTGAAGCTTTCTTT
CSVYRGNTEAFF
>once|TRBV13|TRBJ2-7|TRBD2
TGTGCCAGCAACAAGCGGGGGCGTACCTACGAGCAGTACTTC
CASNKRGRTYEQYF
>NA|TRBV12-3/TRBV12-4|TRBJ1-3|NA
TGTGCCAGCAGGCCTTCCGGGACGTCCGGAAACACCATATATTTT
CASRPSGTSGNTIYF